A selection of T cell receptor beta chains follows, all from one sample in a study of shared T cell receptors in the human thymus. The data were produced by immunoSEQ multiplex PCR, yet TCRdb's version contains in-frame clones alone and is incomplete. The table shows over 350,000 clones, with 95% occurring only once. Material for sequencing was thymocytes. The receptors derive from a human donor. Each CDR3 is given with its conserved first and last residue. Fields, in order: D gene, clone size, J gene, V gene, CDR3 DNA, CDR3 protein. A D gene is named only where the DNA matches it firmly. Part of the rows lack a size; the others show once, few, many or a class for expanded clones.

TRBD2 - TRBJ2-2 TRBV29-1 TGCAGCGTTGAAGATGGACTTTCGGGAGGGCCCGCGAACACCGGGGAGCTGTTTTTT CSVEDGLSGGPANTGELFF
- once TRBJ1-5 TRBV15 TGTGCCACCAGCAGAGGAGCGGACATAAGCAATCAGCCCCAGCATTTT CATSRGADISNQPQHF
TRBD2 - TRBJ2-3 TRBV7-9 TGTGCCAGCAGCTTACGCCCGAGGGCGGGAGGGCCCGTAGATACGCAGTATTTT CASSLRPRAGGPVDTQYF
TRBD2 - TRBJ2-7 TRBV2 TGTGCCAGCCAAACCGGGACTAGCGGAACCTACGAGCAGTACTTC CASQTGTSGTYEQYF
TRBD2 few TRBJ2-2 TRBV5-6 TGTGCCAGCAGCTTTTCAGCGGGAGCCAACACCGGGGAGCTGTTTTTT CASSFSAGANTGELFF
TRBD1 - TRBJ2-7 TRBV19 TGTGCCAGTAAGGGGGCCGATTCCTACGAGCAGTACTTC CASKGADSYEQYF
TRBD1 once TRBJ2-7 TRBV5-1 TGCGCCAGCAGCTTGGCGGCAGGGGGACACGAGCAGTACTTC CASSLAAGGHEQYF
TRBD2 - TRBJ2-7 TRBV11-2 TGTGCCAGCAGCTCCTGGACTAGCGGCTACGAGCAGTACTTC CASSSWTSGYEQYF
- - TRBJ2-7 TRBV11-2 TGTGCCAGCAGCTCTATAACAGGACAGTGTTACTACGAGCAGTACTTC CASSSITGQCYYEQYF
- - TRBJ2-1 TRBV7-6 TGTGCCAGCAGCCAAAACCGGGACTTGGGCGCCAATGAGCAGTTCTTC CASSQNRDLGANEQFF
TRBD1 - TRBJ1-1 TRBV28 TGTGCCAGCAGGCAAAAGGGACAGGGGGTTAGTGAAGCTTTCTTT CASRQKGQGVSEAFF
TRBD1 once TRBJ2-7 TRBV19 TGTGCCAGTAGTATATACAGGGGCTCAACCTACGAGCAGTACTTC CASSIYRGSTYEQYF
TRBD1 - TRBJ1-2 TRBV27 TGTGCCAGCAGTTTCAACAAAAAAAGGACAGGGGAGGCTAACTATGGCTACACCTTC CASSFNKKRTGEANYGYTF
- once TRBJ2-1 TRBV28 TGTGCCAGCAGCCGGGGACCCCTTATGAATGAGCAGTTCTTC CASSRGPLMNEQFF
TRBD1 - TRBJ2-4 TRBV18 TGTGCCAGCTCCATGGACAGGGTCAAAAACATTCAGTACTTC CASSMDRVKNIQYF
TRBD2 - TRBJ2-1 TRBV28 TGTGCCAGCAGTCTTCTAGCGGGGCCCCAGTTCTTC CASSLLAGPQFF
- - TRBJ2-2 TRBV6-5 TGTGCCAGCAGTCCTCTGGGGTCCGGGGAGCTGTTTTTT CASSPLGSGELFF
- - TRBJ1-2 TRBV4-1 TGCGCCAGCAGCCAAGACGGGACAAGACTTTATGGCTACACCTTC CASSQDGTRLYGYTF
- - TRBJ1-1 TRBV9 TGTGCCAGCAGCGCCGACAGCGGGAGAACTGAAGCTTTCTTT CASSADSGRTEAFF
TRBD1 - TRBJ1-1 TRBV4-3 TGCGCCAGCAGCCATCATCGGGACAGGGATCGACACTCTGAAGCTTTCTTT CASSHHRDRDRHSEAFF
- - TRBJ1-1 TRBV13 TGTGCCAGCAGCTCCCCCCACACTGAAGCTTTCTTT CASSSPHTEAFF
- - TRBJ2-6 TRBV9 TGTGCCAGCAGCTTACGGACGGAAAGCTCTGGGGCCAACGTCCTGACTTTC CASSLRTESSGANVLTF
- - TRBJ2-2 TRBV13 TGTGCCAGCAGCTCGGGACGGCTTAACACCGGGGAGCTGTTTTTT CASSSGRLNTGELFF
TRBD1 - TRBJ1-4 TRBV7-9 TGTGCCAGCAGCTTGACCTCGGACAGGGTATTCGAAAAACTGTTTTTT CASSLTSDRVFEKLFF
- - TRBJ2-7 TRBV14 TGTGCCAGCAGCCAAAGGGACACTTCCTACGAGCAGTACTTC CASSQRDTSYEQYF
TRBD2 - TRBJ2-7 TRBV11-2 TGTGCCAGCAGCTCGTCCTTCGGGACTAGCCTAAGGTGGGCCTACGAGCAGTACTTC CASSSSFGTSLRWAYEQYF
- once TRBJ2-3 TRBV27 TGTGCCAGCACCGGTGGGACTGGCTCCACAGGTACGCAGTATTTT CASTGGTGSTGTQYF
- - TRBJ2-7 TRBV5-1 TGCGCCAGCGCCCCCCGGGGCGCCTACGAGCAGTACTTC CASAPRGAYEQYF
- - TRBJ2-3 TRBV5-1 TGCGCCAGCAGCTTGGTCTACCAGTGGGGAGATACGCAGTATTTT CASSLVYQWGDTQYF
TRBD2 once TRBJ2-7 TRBV5-4 TGTGCCAGCAGCCTAAACTTCCGGGGGGACGAGCAGTACTTC CASSLNFRGDEQYF
TRBD1 once TRBJ2-3 TRBV19 TGTGCCAGTAGTATATGGAGGACAGGGGGCGTTGAGCGGGAGACAGATACGCAGTATTTT CASSIWRTGGVERETDTQYF
TRBD1 once TRBJ1-1 TRBV9 TGTGCCAGCAGCGTAGAAGATAGGTGGACGGGACAGGGTTTTTCGGGCGCTGAAGCTTTCTTT CASSVEDRWTGQGFSGAEAFF
TRBD1 once TRBJ1-2 TRBV7-3 TGTGCCAGCAGCTTAGGGGACAGGGCCACGAGGGATGGCTACACCTTC CASSLGDRATRDGYTF
- few TRBJ1-1 TRBV20-1 TGCAGTGCGCCTCTGATAACTGAAGCTTTCTTT CSAPLITEAFF
TRBD2 - TRBJ2-6 TRBV5-4 TGTGCCAGCAGCTTGGACGGGGGGAGCTCTGGGGCCAACGTCCTGACTTTC CASSLDGGSSGANVLTF
TRBD1 - TRBJ2-5 TRBV7-9 TGTGCCAGCAGCTTCCGGACAGGGCCCGAGACCCAGTACTTC CASSFRTGPETQYF
TRBD2 - TRBJ2-7 TRBV27 TGTGCCAGCAGTTGGGTTAGGGGACTAGTCCACTACGAGCAGTACTTC CASSWVRGLVHYEQYF
TRBD2 - TRBJ2-2 TRBV7-9 TGTGCCAGCAGCTTTGACCGGGAGGCCGGGGAGCTGTTTTTT CASSFDREAGELFF
- - TRBJ2-1 TRBV7-9 TGTGCCACCCACCCCCGCGGCGATTACAATGAGCAGTTCTTC CATHPRGDYNEQFF
TRBD1 - TRBJ1-1 TRBV4-1 TGCGCCAGCAGCCAAATCGGACAGGGTCGGAGTCGGTCTGAAGCTTTCTTT CASSQIGQGRSRSEAFF
- - TRBJ2-1 TRBV7-2 TGTGCCAGCAGCTTAATGGCTGAGCAGTTCTTC CASSLMAEQFF
- - TRBJ2-3 TRBV19 TGTGCCAGTAGTCCCGCACCTGGCACAGATACGCAGTATTTT CASSPAPGTDTQYF
TRBD1 - TRBJ1-2 TRBV23-1 TGCGCCAGCAGCCCTCCCGGGACAGGGCACGCTGGGGGGGGGTATGGCTACACCTTC CASSPPGTGHAGGGYGYTF
- - TRBJ2-1 TRBV28 TGTGCCAGCACACAGGGGGGGTCCAATGAGCAGTTCTTC CASTQGGSNEQFF
TRBD1 - TRBJ1-1 TRBV4-3 TGCGCCAGCAGCCAAGAATTAAGGACAGGGGGTGCTGAAGCTTTCTTT CASSQELRTGGAEAFF
- - TRBJ2-1 TRBV6-1 TGTGCCAGCAGCCAGGATAGAAGCTACAATGAGCAGTTCTTC CASSQDRSYNEQFF
TRBD2 - TRBJ2-1 TRBV29-1 TGCAGCGTTGCGCTGCCCGCTAGCGGGAGTGGCAATGAGCAGTTCTTC CSVALPASGSGNEQFF
- - TRBJ1-4 TRBV27 TGTGCCAGCAGTCCGCACTCGGATACTAGAAAAGGGCTGTTTTTT CASSPHSDTRKGLFF
- - TRBJ1-1 TRBV7-3 TGTGCCAGCAGCTTAAGAGGAGGGGATAGGATGAACACTGAAGCTTTCTTT CASSLRGGDRMNTEAFF
TRBD1 - TRBJ2-7 TRBV28 TGTGCCAGCAGTTGCCGGACAGGGCTTGCTTGTGAGCAGTACTTC CASSCRTGLACEQYF
TRBD2 - TRBJ2-3 TRBV15 TGTGCCACCAGCAGGGGACTAGCGGGGTCAGATACGCAGTATTTT CATSRGLAGSDTQYF
TRBD1 - TRBJ2-1 TRBV6-4 TGTGCCAGCAGTGGAAACGGGAGACAGGGGCCTAACAATGAGCAGTTCTTC CASSGNGRQGPNNEQFF
- - TRBJ2-7 TRBV28 TGTGCCAGCAGTGCCAGGGCGAACTACGAGCAGTACTTC CASSARANYEQYF
TRBD2 - TRBJ2-1 TRBV27 TGTGCCAGCACCGTGACGTTTCTAGCGGGAGGGCCCTCTGAGCAGTTCTTC CASTVTFLAGGPSEQFF
- - TRBJ2-2 TRBV25-1 TGTGCCAGCAGTGAATCCGGGGGTCCCGGGGAGCTGTTTTTT CASSESGGPGELFF
TRBD2 - TRBJ2-1 TRBV5-6 TGTGCCAGCAGTTCCTCGGGAGGGAAAAACCTATACAATGAGCAGTTCTTC CASSSSGGKNLYNEQFF
TRBD2 - TRBJ2-3 TRBV4-3 TGCGCCAGCAGCCAAGATCGCCCGGTTAAGTCGGGCGGGAGAAGCACAGATACGCAGTATTTT CASSQDRPVKSGGRSTDTQYF
TRBD2 once TRBJ2-5 TRBV4-1 TGCGCCAGCAGCCAGATGGGACCGGGACTAGCGGATTTGTCCCAGTACTTC CASSQMGPGLADLSQYF
- few TRBJ2-7 TRBV7-2 TGTGCCAGCAGCTTATCCCCAGGGTCCCACGAGCAGTACTTC CASSLSPGSHEQYF